This is a list of T cell receptor beta chains from one sample in a study of shared T cell receptors in the human thymus. TCRdb's copy holds only in-frame clones and misses some; the assay was immunoSEQ multiplex PCR. The data show over 350,000 clones, around 93% seen once. Source material: thymocytes. The origin of the receptors is a human donor. The conserved cysteine and the conserved F or W are not part of the CDR3 here.

v_call	cdr3_aa
TRBV5-4	ASSLDGTLNYGYT
TRBV7-7	ASTPRVGPYEQY
TRBV28	ASSTSSETSGSGAIAVHEQY
TRBV27	ASSLFDSSFYEQY
TRBV30	AWSVKGRGYGYT
TRBV27	ASRIRGEEKLF
TRBV27	ASRTYSIATDTQY
TRBV11-2	ASSLDPSQGEGGYT
TRBV23-1	ASRLSPTTGGAGELF
TRBV4-2	ASSRKGLAASTDTQY
TRBV10-2	ASHTGGSRYGYT
TRBV10-2	ASSSASLKAYEQY
TRBV25-1	ASSAKTGEFTEAF
TRBV7-8	ASSLEGPHRVGNEQF
TRBV21-1	ASSKGKERERTDTQY
TRBV6-4	ASSLPGLAEEEQF
TRBV19	ASRGQGGSTEAF
TRBV6-5	ASSYPDRANEKLF
TRBV18	ASSRHRLITDTQY
TRBV28	ASSRTSVTGYEQY
TRBV19	ASTYRGDSTDTQY
TRBV29-1	SVDRNTEAF
TRBV5-1	ASSSRGQGKNNEQF
TRBV5-1	ASSSGTANTGELF
TRBV27	ASRSQDRTYEQY
TRBV27	ASSRRPGNTEAF
TRBV18	ASSPPGQEEYGYT
TRBV6-5	ASSYSTGGNEQF
TRBV27	ASSLRGPLQGQPQH
TRBV20-1	SARTREKLF
TRBV28	AIGQGEGNHQPQH
TRBV4-3	ASSQATEGMNTEAF
TRBV28	ASSLRLAGDLDTQY